A single sample is the source of the 25 T cell receptor beta chains below, sequenced in a study of T cell responses to AZD1222 COVID-19 vaccine. Some clones are missing from TCRdb's copy, which holds only in-frame ones; the method was immunoSEQ multiplex PCR. The sample consists of tens of thousands of clones, 70% to 90% of them appearing once. The sample consisted of peripheral blood, taken 28 days after the second AZD1222 dose. The receptors stem from an adult who received the AZD1222 COVID-19 vaccine.

The rearrangement uses TRBV3-1 (or the pseudogene TRBV3-2) and TRBJ1-3; D gene uncertain. Trimming took 4 bases from V and 3 from J, leaving 13 bases between them. CDR1 is LGHDT and CDR2 is YNNKEL in the germline V gene (reference sequence). The CDR3 covers 15 residues. The CDR3 sequence is CASSPSERVGNTIYF. The CDR3 nucleotides read TGTGCCAGCAGCCCAAGTGAGAGGGTTGGAAACACCATATATTTT.

The V call is TRBV19, the J call TRBJ1-1; the match to TRBD1 covers 8 bases. The germline V gene has CDR1 LNHDA and CDR2 SQIVND (reference sequence). V gave up 5 bases and J gave up 2 bases; unmatched junction bases: 7. There are 15 residues in the CDR3. CDR3 region: CASSPYRGENTEAFF. The CDR3 DNA reads as TGTGCCAGTAGTCCGTACAGGGGGGAAAACACTGAAGCTTTCTTT.

The table lists this clone with a count of one. The chain joins TRBV12-3 or TRBV12-4 to TRBJ2-5; tentatively, D is TRBD1 (5 bases). CDR3 size: 13 residues. V lost 4 bases and J 5 bases, leaving 11 bases between the germline ends. CDR3 DNA: TGTGCCAGCAGTTGGCGGCAGGGTGAGACCCAGTACTTC. Residues: CASSWRQGETQYF.

The gene calls are TRBV5-1 and TRBJ2-5; D possibly corresponds to TRBD1 (6 bases). CDR1 is SGHRS and CDR2 is YFSETQ in the germline V gene. The CDR3 sequence is 16 residues long. Trimming left V 1 base short and J 5 bases short, with 18 bases between. This chain's CDR3 is CASSLWSTRGGETQYF. The DNA for the CDR3 is TGCGCCAGCAGCTTGTGGAGCACCAGGGGTGGGGAGACCCAGTACTTC. Based on the CDR3 plus reference TRBV5-1 and TRBJ2-5, the full variable domain is KAGVTQTPRYLIKTRGQQVTLSCSPISGHRSVSWYQQTPGQGLQFLFEYFSETQRNKGNFPGRFSGRQFSNSRSEMNVSTLELGDSALYLCASSLWSTRGGETQYFGPGTRLLVL.

The chain recombines TRBV5-6 with TRBJ1-5, with 11 bases that match TRBD1. Germline V gene sequence: CDR1 SGHDT, CDR2 YYEEEE. The trim removed 4 bases at V and 0 bases at J, leaving 12 bases unmatched. This CDR3 spans 19 amino acids. This CDR3 is CASSATAGTGGYSNQPQHF. DNA for the CDR3: TGTGCCAGCAGCGCGACGGCCGGGACAGGGGGTTATAGCAATCAGCCCCAGCATTTT.

The J gene is TRBJ1-1, the V gene TRBV27; 7 bases are shared with TRBD1. CDR3 length equals 14 residues. The V and J ends lost 4 bases and 5 bases, in that order; junction bases with no gene match: 7. The V gene's germline CDR1 is MNHEY and CDR2 SMNVEV (reference sequence). CDR3: CASSSEGAFTEAFF. The CDR3 DNA is TGTGCCAGCAGTTCGGAGGGGGCTTTTACTGAAGCTTTCTTT.

V gene TRBV4-3 combines with J gene TRBJ2-3; weak D call: TRBD1 (6 bases). The CDR3 is made up of 14 amino acids. V lost 4 bases, J lost 3 bases, and 11 bases lay in between. Germline V gives CDR1 LGHNA, CDR2 YSLEER. CDR3 region: CASSPDSQTDTQYF. CDR3 coding DNA: TGCGCCAGCAGCCCGGACAGCCAGACAGATACGCAGTATTTT.

The chain recombines TRBV18 with TRBJ1-5; D is uncertain. From germline, CDR1 is KGHSH and CDR2 LQKENI. Trimming left V 3 bases short and J 4 bases short, with 13 bases between. The CDR3 loop spans 15 amino acids. The CDR3 region is CASSPSQVTNQPQHF. CDR3 DNA: TGTGCCAGCTCACCTAGCCAAGTCACAAATCAGCCCCAGCATTTT.

This chain links TRBV2 with TRBJ2-4; D not certain. The V end lost 7 bases, the J end lost 2 bases, and 18 bases lay between the germline ends. Germline V lookup: CDR1 SNHLY, CDR2 FYNNEI. The CDR3 has 16 residues. CDR3 in amino acids: CASTYGSTGPKNIQYF. The CDR3, as DNA: TGTGCCAGCACCTACGGCTCCACCGGGCCCAAAAACATTCAGTACTTC.

The gene calls are TRBV11-2 and TRBJ1-1; no reliable D call. Looked up from germline, CDR1 is SGHAT and CDR2 is FQNNGV. V dropped 1 base and J dropped 5 bases, with 11 bases sitting between them. The CDR3 spans 14 residues. For the CDR3, the DNA is TGTGCCAGCAGCTTAGTTAGGGATCGGACTGAAGCTTTCTTT. This encodes CASSLVRDRTEAFF.

CDR3 nucleotides: TGTGCCAGTAACCGGGACAGAGGCTACGAGCAGTACTTC. Translation: CASNRDRGYEQYF. V and J are TRBV14 and TRBJ2-7, with 7 bases lining up with TRBD1. CDR1 and CDR2 from the germline V gene are SGHDN and FVKESK. Losses at the gene ends were 9 bases for V and 3 bases for J; bases not matched to a gene: 8. This CDR3 comprises 13 residues.

The genes are TRBV13 and TRBJ2-1, with D possibly called TRBD1 or TRBD2 (5 bases each). The CDR3 is made up of 12 amino acids. V shed 5 bases and J shed 16 bases, with 18 bases lying between them. Germline V gives CDR1 PRHDT, CDR2 FYEKMQ (reference sequence). Here the CDR3 reads CASSRTDSFIFF. The CDR3 region has the DNA TGTGCCAGCAGCAGGACTGACAGTTTCATATTCTTC. The entire variable domain, with the rest obtained from reference TRBV13 and TRBJ2-1, is as follows: AAGVIQSPRHLIKEKRETATLKCYPIPRHDTVYWYQQGPGQDPQFLISFYEKMQSDKGSIPDRFSAQQFSDYHSELNMSSLELGDSALYFCASSRTDSFIFFGPGTRLTVL.

This clone was counted between two and nine times. The chain joins TRBV30 to TRBJ1-2; D is ambiguous. Germline V gives CDR1 GTSNPN, CDR2 SVGIG (reference sequence). The CDR3 consists of 14 residues. V shed 4 bases and J shed 4 bases, with 16 bases lying between them. The CDR3 coding sequence is TGTGCCTGGACCCCCGATCGGGGAAGCTATGGCTACACCTTC. It translates to CAWTPDRGSYGYTF.

The J gene is TRBJ1-2, the V gene TRBV29-1, with 11 nucleotides matching TRBD1. The CDR3 runs to 16 residues. Unmatched junction bases numbered 11, after V lost 4 bases and J lost 4 bases. Germline CDR1 reads SQVTM; CDR2 reads ANQGSEA. The chain's CDR3 is CSVGGQGATRVYGYTF. The CDR3 DNA sequence: TGCAGCGTTGGAGGACAGGGGGCCACGAGAGTCTATGGCTACACCTTC.

J is TRBJ2-7 and V is TRBV7-9; a possible D gene is TRBD1 (6 bases). V lost 0 bases and J 2 bases, leaving 14 bases between the germline ends. Germline-derived CDR1 and CDR2 are SEHNR and FQNEAQ (reference sequence). This CDR3 is 16 amino acids long. CDR3 loop: CASSLASLGTTYEQYF. CDR3 nucleotides: TGTGCCAGCAGCTTAGCGTCCTTGGGGACAACCTACGAGCAGTACTTC.

About this clone itself: Germline is not matched at one junction end, which may reflect a read error. The V gene is TRBV7-2, the J gene TRBJ1-2; TRBD1 matches at 8 bases. CDR3 length equals 15 residues. Germline V gene sequence: CDR1 SGHTA, CDR2 FQGNSA. The CDR3 DNA is TGTGCCAGCACCTTATCTCAGGGGGCGGCGTATGGCTACACCTTC. It codes for CASTLSQGAAYGYTF.

The chain uses TRBV19 and TRBJ2-1; 9 bases are shared with TRBD2. V shed 3 bases and J 9 bases; nucleotides not matched to a gene: 12. The CDR3 is 16 amino acids. Germline-derived CDR1 and CDR2 are LNHDA and SQIVND (reference sequence). The CDR3 region has the DNA TGTGCCAGTAGTATTTATGGTAGCGGGAGAGGGAGTGAGCAGTTCTTC. This codes for CASSIYGSGRGSEQFF.

V and J are TRBV25-1 and TRBJ2-4; a possible D gene is TRBD1 (5 bases). V dropped 10 bases and J dropped 3 bases, with 13 bases sitting between them. The germline gives CDR1 MGHDK, CDR2 SYGVNS. CDR3 size: 13 residues. CDR3 loop: CATAGIHKNIQYF. CDR3 in DNA: TGTGCCACCGCAGGGATTCACAAAAACATTCAGTACTTC. The variable domain in full, with the rest retrieved from reference TRBV25-1 and TRBJ2-4, is EADIYQTPRYLVIGTGKKITLECSQTMGHDKMYWYQQDPGMELHLIHYSYGVNSTEKGDLSSESTVSRIRTEHFPLTLESARPSHTSQYLCATAGIHKNIQYFGAGTRLSVL.

The V call is TRBV6-2 or TRBV6-3, the J call TRBJ1-1; 11 bases fit TRBD1. J was trimmed by 0 bases and V by 6 bases; bases with no gene match: 12. This CDR3 contains 18 residues. In germline, CDR1 is MNHEY, CDR2 SVGEGT. CDR3 nucleotides: TGTGCCAGCAGCCATCCGCGAGGACAGGGGGCTTTGAACACTGAAGCTTTCTTT. Encoded protein: CASSHPRGQGALNTEAFF.

The V and J genes are TRBV18 and TRBJ1-1; D unclear. V was cut by 3 bases and J by 0 bases, with 5 bases left in between. Looked up from germline, CDR1 is KGHSH and CDR2 is LQKENI. The CDR3 covers 13 residues. CDR3 in amino acids: CASSPQVNTEAFF. As DNA, the CDR3 is TGTGCCAGCTCACCCCAAGTGAACACTGAAGCTTTCTTT.

J is TRBJ2-3 and V is TRBV27; D is ambiguous. Germline loops: CDR1 MNHEY, CDR2 SMNVEV (reference sequence). The V gene lost 7 bases and the J gene lost 2 bases, with 13 bases spanning the gap. There are 14 residues in the CDR3. The DNA of the CDR3 is TGTGCCAGCACTACCACCAGACCCACAGATACGCAGTATTTT. This encodes CASTTTRPTDTQYF.

The V call is TRBV7-3, the J call TRBJ2-2; 15 bases line up with TRBD2. The V gene's germline CDR1 is SGHTA and CDR2 FQGTGA. This CDR3 has 16 amino acids. The J segment lost 6 bases and the V segment lost 5 bases, leaving 4 bases of the junction unmatched. CDR3 DNA sequence: TGTGCCAGCAGCCTAGGACTAGCGGGAGGGCCCGGGGAGCTGTTTTTT. This translates into CASSLGLAGGPGELFF. Complete variable domain (other parts from reference TRBV7-3 and TRBJ2-2): GAGVSQTPSNKVTEKGKYVELRCDPISGHTALYWYRQSLGQGPEFLIYFQGTGAADDSGLPNDRFFAVRPEGSVSTLKIQRTERGDSAVYLCASSLGLAGGPGELFFGEGSRLTVL.

The V call is TRBV2, the J call TRBJ1-5, with 7 positions matching TRBD1. Per germline, CDR1 SNHLY and CDR2 FYNNEI. The CDR3 is made up of 13 amino acids. V shed 11 bases, J shed 7 bases, and the junction held 11 bases outside the gene matches. DNA of the CDR3: TGTGCCGTCGGGCAGGGGGTTGGACAGCCCCAGCATTTT. Encoded protein: CAVGQGVGQPQHF.

The rearrangement uses TRBV5-1 and TRBJ2-7; possibly TRBD1 or TRBD2 for D (5 bases each). CDR1 and CDR2 (germline): SGHRS, YFSETQ. Trimming left V 0 bases short and J 3 bases short, with 10 bases between. The CDR3 covers 14 residues. The CDR3 DNA follows: TGCGCCAGCAGCTTGGGGGGGTCCGGCTACGAGCAGTACGTC. It yields the protein CASSLGGSGYEQYV.

V is TRBV24-1 and J is TRBJ1-1; no reliable D call. The CDR3 spans 14 residues. CDR1 and CDR2 from the germline V gene are KGHDR and SFDVKD. V was clipped by 3 bases and J by 4 bases, with 11 bases between them. CDR3 region: CATSDPTRGTEAFF. DNA for the CDR3: TGTGCCACCAGTGATCCCACCCGGGGCACTGAAGCTTTCTTT.